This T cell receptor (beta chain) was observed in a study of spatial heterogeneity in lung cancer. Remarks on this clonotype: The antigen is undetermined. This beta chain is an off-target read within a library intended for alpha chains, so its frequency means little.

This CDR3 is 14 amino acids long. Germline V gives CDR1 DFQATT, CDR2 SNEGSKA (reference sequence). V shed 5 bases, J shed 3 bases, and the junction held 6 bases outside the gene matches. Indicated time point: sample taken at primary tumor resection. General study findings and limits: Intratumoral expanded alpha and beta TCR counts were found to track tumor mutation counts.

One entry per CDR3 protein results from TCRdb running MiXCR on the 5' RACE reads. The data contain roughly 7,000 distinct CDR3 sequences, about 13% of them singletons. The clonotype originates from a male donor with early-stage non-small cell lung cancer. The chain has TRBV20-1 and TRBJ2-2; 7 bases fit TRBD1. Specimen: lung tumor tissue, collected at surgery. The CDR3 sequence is CSAARQGDTGELFF. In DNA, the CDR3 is TGCAGTGCTGCCCGACAGGGAGACACCGGGGAGCTGTTTTTT.